This is a list of T cell receptor beta chains from one sample in a study of blood T cell repertoires in COVID-19. Some clones are missing from TCRdb's copy, which holds only in-frame ones; the method was immunoSEQ multiplex PCR. The sample yields approximately 170,000 clones, roughly 88% seen once. Sequences were obtained from peripheral blood. The receptors shown here come from a man aged 55 to 70 who had recovered from COVID-19. Each CDR3 is given without its conserved first and last residue. A D gene is named only where the DNA matches it firmly.

TRBV27	11	TRBJ1-2	NA	AVFGGRSYGYT
TRBV7-9	15	TRBJ1-1	TRBD1	ASSFGTGGRMNTEAF
TRBV7-9	14	TRBJ1-2	TRBD1	ASSLGGQGALYGYT
TRBV5-1	12	TRBJ2-7	NA	ASSLDPGDYEQY
TRBV5-8	15	TRBJ1-1	NA	ASSLWGEGRSNTEAF
TRBV21-1	10	TRBJ2-5	NA	ASRAGGETQY
TRBV28	12	TRBJ1-6	TRBD1	ASGRTGGPSALH
TRBV9	14	TRBJ2-2	NA	ASTTSRVANTGELF
TRBV2	12	TRBJ1-1	NA	ASSEGQGNTEAF
TRBV6-5	14	TRBJ1-1	TRBD1	ASSYPRTGGAGEAF
TRBV6-5	13	TRBJ2-1	NA	ASSQTAGVLNEQF
TRBV5-1	12	TRBJ2-5	TRBD1	ASSPTGVQETQY
TRBV30	11	TRBJ1-2	NA	AWNPASDYGYT
TRBV2	13	TRBJ1-1	NA	ASSENRAGDTEAF
TRBV18	12	TRBJ2-7	TRBD1	ASSLGQGAPEQY
TRBV19	11	TRBJ2-5	NA	ASSPGQQETQY
TRBV20-1	12	TRBJ1-6	NA	SASLGQPNSPLH
TRBV4-1	16	TRBJ2-7	TRBD2	ASSQVPSRGGLAYEQY
TRBV2	13	TRBJ1-3	TRBD1	ASSLSPGTGNTIY
TRBV20-1	9	TRBJ1-2	NA	SAYDSYGYT
TRBV4-1	13	TRBJ2-4	NA	ASSQEGGGPNIQY
TRBV18	11	TRBJ1-2	NA	ASSPVGFEDYT